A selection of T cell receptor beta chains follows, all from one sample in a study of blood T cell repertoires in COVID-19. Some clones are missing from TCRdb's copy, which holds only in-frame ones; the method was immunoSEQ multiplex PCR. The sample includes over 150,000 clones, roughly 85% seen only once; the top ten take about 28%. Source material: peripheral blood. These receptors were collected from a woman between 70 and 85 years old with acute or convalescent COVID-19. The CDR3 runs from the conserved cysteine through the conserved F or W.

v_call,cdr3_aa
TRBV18,CASSPPVVRGYNEQFF
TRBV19,CASSQAGYSGYTF
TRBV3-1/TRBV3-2,CAGSQLTGYGYTF
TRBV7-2,CASSQQGAWRGNTIYF
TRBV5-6,CASSLGGQIQYF
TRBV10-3,CAISNIAGAGNEQFF
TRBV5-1,CASRGTSGRTGELFF
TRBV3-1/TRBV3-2,CASSQAPSGRAGANVLTF
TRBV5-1,CASSLAGRGSGADTQYF
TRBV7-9,CAVWDRYNSGANVLTF
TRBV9,CASSALGLAGVTIDEQFF
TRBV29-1,CSVEALQGETQYF
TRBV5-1,CASSLGSDSRQETQYF
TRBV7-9,CASSPLLGQGTSGTGELFF
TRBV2,CASSDETEAFF
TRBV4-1,CASSGDTSLRELFF
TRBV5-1,CASSFRQGAAGANVLTF
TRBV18,CASSLYPHVGTRGETQYF
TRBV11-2,CASSLHRGPSTDTQYF
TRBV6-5,CASRSQGANQPQHF
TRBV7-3,CASSLSSYNEQFF
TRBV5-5,CASSTGVASPDTQYF
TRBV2,CASSEARGSYEQYF
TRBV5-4,CASSYPSTSGVTGELFF
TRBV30,CAWFGAYLYGYTF
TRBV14,CASSQVPGGELFF
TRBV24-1,CATSDPAGGPYGYTF
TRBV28,CASLPAAGASPLHF
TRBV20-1,CSAGGDQPQHF
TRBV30,CAWSGKGGQPQHF
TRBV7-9,CASSLAGRVYGYTF
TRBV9,CASSESGAGLAAQSSTDTQYF
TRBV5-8,CASSLEGATNEKLFF
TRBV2,CASSSGSGELFF
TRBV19,CASSEGLRRNTGELFF
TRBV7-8,CASSVDSMNTEAFF
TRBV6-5,CASSRTNGADGEQFF
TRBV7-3,CASSLGSTSYTGELFF
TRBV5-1,CASSLGGRDTEAFF
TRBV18,CASSPRTSGDVGNEQFF
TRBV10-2,CASSDSDRVGKTQYF
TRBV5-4,CASSPRGQGGYTF
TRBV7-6,CASSLRIASGNTIYF
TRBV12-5,CASGLLAGLTGELFF